These T cell receptor beta chains were read from a single sample in a study of control samples from healthy donors and cancer patients. Data came from immunoSEQ multiplex PCR; TCRdb stores just in-frame clones and leaves some out. The repertoire holds about 160,000 clones, with approximately 96% as singletons. The sequenced sample was blood. These receptors were collected from a woman aged 40 to 50 in good health. Each CDR3 is given with its conserved first and last residue. A D gene is named only where the DNA matches it firmly. Size is omitted from some rows. Given values are once, few, many or a class for expanded clones.

once,TRBJ1-1,TRBV5-1,-,TGCGCCAGCAGCTCATGGGCGGAAAACACTGAAGCTTTCTTT,CASSSWAENTEAFF
once,TRBJ2-1,TRBV7-9,TRBD1,TGTGCCAGCAGCTGGGACAGAGCGAGGAATGAGCAGTTCTTC,CASSWDRARNEQFF
-,TRBJ2-7,TRBV10-3,-,TGTGCCATCAGTGAGTTGGGGACTCTGTCCAACGAGCAGTACTTC,CAISELGTLSNEQYF
-,TRBJ1-1,TRBV10-3,-,TGTGCCATCAGTGATCGAGGCTTGGACACTGAAGCTTTCTTT,CAISDRGLDTEAFF
-,TRBJ2-1,TRBV19,-,TGTGCCAGTAGTCGGGGCGAGGGCTCCTACAATGAGCAGTTCTTC,CASSRGEGSYNEQFF
-,TRBJ2-7,TRBV6-5,-,TGTGCCAGCAGAAGGGCGGAGGGATTTGGCTACGAGCAGTACTTC,CASRRAEGFGYEQYF
-,TRBJ2-2,TRBV10-2,-,TGCGCCAGCAGAACAGGGACGAACACCGGGGAGCTGTTTTTT,CASRTGTNTGELFF
once,TRBJ2-5,TRBV11-3,-,TGTGCCAGCAGCCCCAATCAAGAGACCCAGTACTTC,CASSPNQETQYF
-,TRBJ1-3,TRBV7-2,-,TGTGCCAGCAGCTTAGATTCTGGAAACACCATATATTTT,CASSLDSGNTIYF
-,TRBJ1-1,TRBV7-8,-,TGTGCCAGCAACTTAGGGGGGATGAACACTGAAGCTTTCTTT,CASNLGGMNTEAFF
-,TRBJ1-1,TRBV2,TRBD1,TGTGCCAGCAGAGATAACAGGGGGGAAGCTTTCTTT,CASRDNRGEAFF
-,TRBJ1-2,TRBV10-3,-,TGTGCCATCAACCCAGGGCGATCTTCCTATGGCTACACCTTC,CAINPGRSSYGYTF
-,TRBJ1-2,TRBV5-5,TRBD1,TGTGCCAGCAGCTCCAGGGGGCTCTATGGCTACACCTTC,CASSSRGLYGYTF
few,TRBJ1-1,TRBV29-1,TRBD1,TGCAGCGTTGGGGACAGAGAGAACACTGAAGCTTTCTTT,CSVGDRENTEAFF
-,TRBJ2-1,TRBV6-5,TRBD2,TGTGCCAGCAGTAAGACTAGCGGAACCTACAATGAGCAGTTCTTC,CASSKTSGTYNEQFF
-,TRBJ2-5,TRBV4-3,TRBD1,TGCGCCAGCAGCCAAGGCTCCGGGACAGGAGGCGAGACCCAGTACTTC,CASSQGSGTGGETQYF
-,TRBJ1-5,TRBV4-3,-,TGCGCCAGCAGTGCGGACAGCAATCAGCCCCAGCATTTT,CASSADSNQPQHF
-,TRBJ1-3,TRBV18,-,TGTGCCAGCTCACCACTGGCGACAGGCTCTGGAAACACCATATATTTT,CASSPLATGSGNTIYF